A single sample gave rise to the 12 T cell receptor beta chains below, sequenced in a study of identical twins. TCRdb analysed the 5' RACE reads with MiXCR anew, one entry per CDR3 protein. This sample has 120,000 to 150,000 distinct CDR3 sequences, with 3% to 4.5% found just once. Sequenced sample: memory T cells sorted from blood. All receptors derive from a young man in good health.

There are many counts of this clonotype. The chain links TRBV18 to TRBJ2-3; D is unresolved. The CDR3 runs 15 residues. Germline values: CDR1 KGHSH, CDR2 LQKENI. The ends were cut back, 3 bases at V and 4 bases at J, with 14 bases in the middle. The CDR3 is CASSPGRALADTQYF. CDR3 nucleotides: TGTGCCAGCTCACCGGGTCGAGCATTAGCAGATACGCAGTATTTT.

This clonotype was detected many times. The chain employs TRBV4-2 and TRBJ2-2, with TRBD2 matching over 8 bases. V was pared by 0 bases and J by 4 bases, with 7 bases of the junction left unmatched. Per germline, CDR1 LGHNA and CDR2 YNFKEQ. The CDR3 is 17 residues long. As DNA, the CDR3 is TGTGCCAGCAGCCAAGAAACAGCGGGAGCGACCACCGGGGAGCTGTTTTTT. Amino acids: CASSQETAGATTGELFF.

The table lists this clonotype with many counts. The chain recombines TRBV10-2 with TRBJ2-7; 13 bases are a match to TRBD2. CDR3 length equals 16 residues. In germline, CDR1 is WSHSY, CDR2 SAAADI. J was trimmed by 4 bases and V by 4 bases; bases with no gene match: 7. The DNA of the CDR3 is TGCGCCAGCAGTGTGACTAGCGGGAGGTTTGGGTACGAGCAGTACTTC. Protein sequence: CASSVTSGRFGYEQYF.

This clonotype was observed at least ten times. The V and J genes are TRBV3-1 and TRBJ2-7, with TRBD2 identical over 10 bases. Germline V gene sequence: CDR1 LGHDT, CDR2 YNNKEL (reference sequence). The CDR3 contains 14 residues. The V and J ends lost 5 bases and 9 bases, in that order; junction bases with no gene match: 10. The CDR3 bases are TGTGCCAGCAGCGAGACAAGCGGGAGGGCGGTGCAGTACTTC. It encodes CASSETSGRAVQYF.

The rearrangement joins TRBV11-3 to TRBJ1-1; D remains ambiguous. CDR1 and CDR2 (germline): SGHNT, YENEEA. This CDR3 comprises 17 residues. V dropped 0 bases and J dropped 0 bases, with 14 bases sitting between them. Here the CDR3 reads CASSLELVRGVNTEAFF. CDR3 sequence (DNA): TGTGCCAGCAGCTTAGAGTTGGTCCGTGGGGTGAACACTGAAGCTTTCTTT.

Many counts were recorded for this clonotype. The rearrangement links TRBV28 to TRBJ2-5; D perhaps matches TRBD1 (5 bases). V lost 6 bases, J lost 7 bases, and 18 bases lay in between. The germline gives CDR1 MDHEN, CDR2 SYDVKM. The CDR3 is 14 residues long. CDR3 nucleotides: TGTGCCAGCAGCCGATCCACAGGTGTGAGGACCCAGTACTTC. Translating gives CASSRSTGVRTQYF.

This clonotype was seen only a few times. This chain uses TRBV15 with TRBJ2-7; TRBD2 might be the D (7 bases). The germline V and J ends were trimmed by 4 bases and 1 base, with 14 bases remaining between them. The germline V gene encodes CDR1 LNHNV and CDR2 YYDKDF (reference sequence). The CDR3 is 15 residues long. This CDR3 is CATSKGGGRSYEQYF. CDR3 sequence (DNA): TGTGCCACCAGCAAAGGGGGGGGCCGATCCTACGAGCAGTACTTC.

There are many counts of this clonotype. The CDR3 region has the DNA TGCGCCAGCAGCCCCCTCAAGGGCGGGGCTGAAGCTTTCTTT. Its translation: CASSPLKGGAEAFF. The chain is built from TRBV4-3 and TRBJ1-1, with D uncertain. Germline-derived CDR1 and CDR2 are LGHNA and YSLEER. CDR3 length: 14 amino acids. The ends were cut back, 4 bases at V and 6 bases at J, with 15 bases in the middle.

This clonotype was seen many times. The chain's CDR3 is CASSPVGQGGYGYTF. The CDR3 coding sequence is TGTGCCAGCAGCCCCGTTGGACAGGGTGGATATGGCTACACCTTC. V gene TRBV3-1 combines with J gene TRBJ1-2; TRBD1 aligns across 8 bases. The CDR3 spans 15 residues. CDR1 and CDR2 from the germline V gene are LGHDT and YNNKEL (reference sequence). The J segment lost 5 bases and the V segment lost 4 bases, leaving 9 bases of the junction unmatched.

This clonotype was seen at least ten times. The chain recombines TRBV7-2 with TRBJ2-6; D remains unclear. V was trimmed by 4 bases and J by 8 bases, leaving 9 bases between them. This CDR3 comprises 13 residues. Germline V gives CDR1 SGHTA, CDR2 FQGNSA. CDR3 sequence: CASSSRVSNVLTF. CDR3 coding DNA: TGTGCCAGCAGCTCTAGGGTATCCAACGTCCTGACTTTC.

Many counts were recorded for this clonotype. The CDR3 here is CASSPGRTYNEQFF. CDR3 nucleotide sequence: TGTGCCAGCAGCCCCGGGAGGACCTACAATGAGCAGTTCTTC. The V and J genes are TRBV12-3 or TRBV12-4 and TRBJ2-1; 7 nucleotides align to TRBD2. The CDR3 has 14 residues. With 6 bases clipped from V and 2 bases from J, the junction kept 4 bases outside the gene matches.

Details on this clonotype: With a much larger clone just one base away, this may be a read error. This rearrangement joins TRBV2 to TRBJ2-7; possibly TRBD2 for D (6 bases). Trimming took 0 bases from V and 0 from J, leaving 15 bases between them. CDR1 is SNHLY, CDR2 FYNNEI, per germline. This CDR3 spans 17 amino acids. The chain's CDR3 is CASSEASFSGSSYEQYF. In DNA form, the CDR3 reads TGTGCCAGCAGTGAAGCGTCGTTCTCCGGGAGCTCCTACGAGCAGTACTTC.